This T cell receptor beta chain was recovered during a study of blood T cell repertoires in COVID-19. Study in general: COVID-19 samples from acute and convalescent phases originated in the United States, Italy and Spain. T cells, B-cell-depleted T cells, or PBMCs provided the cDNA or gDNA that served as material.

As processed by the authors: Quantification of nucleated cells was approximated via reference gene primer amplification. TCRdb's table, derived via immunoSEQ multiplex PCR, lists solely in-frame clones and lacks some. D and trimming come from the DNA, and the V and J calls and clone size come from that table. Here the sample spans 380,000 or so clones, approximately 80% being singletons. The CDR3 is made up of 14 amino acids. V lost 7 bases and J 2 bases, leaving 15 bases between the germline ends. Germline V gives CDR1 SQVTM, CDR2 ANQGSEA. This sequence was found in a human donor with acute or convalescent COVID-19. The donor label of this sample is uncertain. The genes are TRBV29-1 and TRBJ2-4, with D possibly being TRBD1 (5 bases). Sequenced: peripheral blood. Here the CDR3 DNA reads TGCAGCGCATTTCGAACAGGCTCCAAAAACATTCAGTACTTC. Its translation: CSAFRTGSKNIQYF.